These 9 T cell receptor beta chains came from one sample sequenced in a study of T-cell reconstitution after alpha-beta-depleted transplantation in children. Unique molecular identifiers were incorporated when the TCRbeta library was constructed. TCRdb reprocessed the PCR reads with MiXCR, giving one entry per CDR3 protein. The table includes 700,000 to 950,000 distinct CDR3 sequences, 16% detected once. The source was PBMCs, mostly from graft donor cells, collected 360 days after TCRalphabeta/CD19-depleted stem cell transplant. The receptors originated from a male patient aged 10 to 17 who had a stem cell transplant for acute lymphoblastic leukemia, so the T cells may come from the graft donor.

CDR3 sequence: CASNLYNEQFF. The CDR3 DNA reads TGTGCCAGCAATTTATACAATGAGCAGTTCTTC. The chain couples TRBV25-1 to TRBJ2-1; D remains ambiguous. V lost 7 bases and J 4 bases, leaving 5 bases between the germline ends. Per germline, CDR1 MGHDK and CDR2 SYGVNS. The length of the CDR3 is 11 residues. The full variable domain, with the rest looked up from reference TRBV25-1 and TRBJ2-1, is EADIYQTPRYLVIGTGKKITLECSQTMGHDKMYWYQQDPGMELHLIHYSYGVNSTEKGDLSSESTVSRIRTEHFPLTLESARPSHTSQYLCASNLYNEQFFGPGTRLTVL.

The CDR3 DNA reads TGTGCCAGCAGTCCTCTAGCGGGAGCTCTCCAAGAGACCCAGTACTTC. It encodes CASSPLAGALQETQYF. The V gene is TRBV12-3 or TRBV12-4, the J gene TRBJ2-5; 10 nucleotides match TRBD2. CDR3 length: 16 amino acids. J lost 1 base, V lost 5 bases, and 7 bases had no gene match.

This chain joins TRBV7-3 and TRBJ2-5, with 8 bases identical to TRBD2. CDR1 is SGHTA and CDR2 is FQGTGA in the germline V gene. The CDR3 spans 19 residues. V lost 3 bases and J lost 0; bases outside the gene matches: 15. CDR3 nucleotides: TGTGCCAGCAGCTTGTATGGCGGATCGGTAGCGGGGTACCAAGAGACCCAGTACTTC. It specifies CASSLYGGSVAGYQETQYF.

This clonotype appeared a few times. V gene TRBV5-6 combines with J gene TRBJ2-7; 7 nucleotides match TRBD2. Looked up from germline, CDR1 is SGHDT and CDR2 is YYEEEE. V shed 7 bases, J shed 2 bases, and the junction held 9 bases outside the gene matches. CDR3 length equals 14 residues. Here the CDR3 reads CASGAGPTPYEQYF. The CDR3 DNA is TGTGCCAGCGGAGCGGGACCAACACCCTACGAGCAGTACTTC.

This clonotype was detected only a few times. J is TRBJ2-2 and V is TRBV14; D call uncertain. V lost 3 bases and J lost 4, with 9 bases in between. Germline V gene sequence: CDR1 SGHDN, CDR2 FVKESK. The CDR3 contains 14 residues. CDR3 bases: TGTGCCAGCAGCCACCGGGCCATCACCGGGGAGCTGTTTTTT. Amino acids: CASSHRAITGELFF.

The chain combines TRBV29-1 with TRBJ2-1; perhaps D is TRBD1 or TRBD2 (5 bases each). Germline CDR1 reads SQVTM; CDR2 reads ANQGSEA. The V end lost 6 bases, the J end lost 7 bases, and 10 bases lay between the germline ends. The CDR3 totals 11 residues. The CDR3 region is CSVVGVNEQFF. The CDR3 DNA reads as TGCAGCGTGGTGGGGGTGAATGAGCAGTTCTTC.

CDR3 region: CASNLSPGQGAGTEAFF. As DNA, the CDR3 is TGTGCCAGCAACTTGAGCCCGGGGCAGGGGGCAGGCACTGAAGCTTTCTTT. The chain links TRBV12-3 or TRBV12-4 to TRBJ1-1, with 8 bases fitting TRBD1. The CDR3 has 17 amino acids. J gave up 4 bases and V 7 bases, and 17 bases lay outside the gene matches.

This clonotype was observed a handful of times. DNA for the CDR3: TGTGCCAGCAGCTTGGGCCCCCGAGGGCGGGAGTACTACAATGAGCAGTTCTTC. Its protein product is CASSLGPRGREYYNEQFF. V usage is TRBV5-6 and J usage is TRBJ2-1; 7 bases map to TRBD2. Trimming removed 0 bases from V and 3 bases from J; junction bases left unmatched: 12. The CDR3 runs to 18 residues. Germline V gene data show CDR1 as SGHDT and CDR2 as YYEEEE.

This clonotype was detected a few times. The V call is TRBV15, the J call TRBJ2-1, with 7 nucleotides matching TRBD2. With 0 bases clipped from V and 8 bases from J, the junction kept 7 bases outside the gene matches. The CDR3 loop spans 15 amino acids. From germline, CDR1 is LNHNV and CDR2 YYDKDF (reference sequence). CDR3 sequence: CATSREGGGSDEQFF. The CDR3, as DNA: TGTGCCACCAGCAGAGAGGGCGGCGGGAGTGATGAGCAGTTCTTC.